Presented here are 32 T cell receptor beta chains from one specimen sequenced in a study. TCRdb re-called the RT-PCR reads through MiXCR, storing one row per CDR3 protein. The table has more than 600,000 distinct CDR3 sequences, 11% to 15% seen once; the top ten hold 3.6%. Material: memory CD4+ T cells from blood. These receptors all stem from a female donor in good health, serving as a healthy control.

This clonotype was counted only a few times. V gene TRBV5-1 combines with J gene TRBJ2-3; 7 positions match TRBD1. The CDR3 consists of 15 residues. Per the germline V gene, CDR1 is SGHRS and CDR2 is YFSETQ. V lost 2 bases, J lost 4 bases, and 7 bases stayed unmatched. CDR3 sequence: CASSLRDSRSDTQYF. CDR3 nucleotides: TGCGCCAGCAGCTTAAGGGACAGCAGATCAGATACGCAGTATTTT.

V and J are TRBV29-1 and TRBJ1-1, with D perhaps TRBD1 (5 bases). This CDR3 has 15 residues. V shed 4 bases and J shed 0 bases, with 15 bases lying between them. CDR1 and CDR2 (germline): SQVTM, ANQGSEA. The CDR3 DNA sequence: TGCAGCGTTGGGGGAGGGCAGGGACTGAACACTGAAGCTTTCTTT. It encodes CSVGGGQGLNTEAFF.

The chain is built from TRBV3-1 and TRBJ2-1; D gene uncertain. CDR1 and CDR2 (germline): LGHDT, YNNKEL (reference sequence). V shed 0 bases and J shed 7 bases, with 16 bases lying between them. This CDR3 has 16 residues. CDR3 bases: TGTGCCAGCAGCCAAGATAAAAGCAGCGACGTAAATGAGCAGTTCTTC. This encodes CASSQDKSSDVNEQFF.

In its sample, this clonotype was seen a few times. This chain links TRBV20-1 with TRBJ1-4; maybe TRBD1 (5 bases). Germline CDR1 reads DFQATT; CDR2 reads SNEGSKA (reference sequence). There are 12 residues in the CDR3. The germline V and J ends were trimmed by 7 bases and 7 bases, with 13 bases remaining between them. The CDR3 DNA reads as TGCAGTGGAGGGGCGGGGAGTGAAAAACTGTTTTTT. Translating gives CSGGAGSEKLFF.

The sample holds many counts of this clonotype. The chain is built from TRBV24-1 and TRBJ2-7; D not resolved. CDR3 length: 13 residues. Trimming shortened V by 10 bases and J by 6 bases, and 18 bases separated the two germline ends. Germline lookup yields CDR1 KGHDR and CDR2 SFDVKD. CDR3 sequence reads: CATQRAGSLEQYF. As DNA, the CDR3 is TGTGCCACTCAACGGGCAGGTTCCCTCGAGCAGTACTTC.

This chain links TRBV4-3 with TRBJ2-1; D possibly corresponds to TRBD2 (7 bases). The germline V gene has CDR1 LGHNA and CDR2 YSLEER. The CDR3 is made up of 14 amino acids. With 5 bases removed from V and 6 bases from J, the gap between germline ends came to 14 bases. The CDR3 spells CASSVYREGNEQFF. The CDR3 coding sequence is TGCGCCAGCAGCGTCTACAGGGAGGGCAATGAGCAGTTCTTC.

This clonotype was seen more than once but under ten times. The V call is TRBV12-3 or TRBV12-4, the J call TRBJ1-1; TRBD1 agrees at 9 bases. With 5 bases clipped from V and 4 bases from J, the junction kept 8 bases outside the gene matches. This CDR3 comprises 15 residues. CDR3: CASSKTGGRGTEAFF. The CDR3 DNA reads as TGTGCCAGCAGTAAAACAGGGGGCCGCGGCACTGAAGCTTTCTTT.

This clonotype was counted many times. V and J are TRBV12-3 or TRBV12-4 and TRBJ1-5, with 8 bases fitting TRBD1. CDR3 size: 14 residues. V dropped 5 bases and J dropped 2; count of bases not matched to a gene: 2. CDR3 sequence reads: CASSGQGGNQPQHF. The CDR3 DNA is TGTGCCAGCAGTGGACAGGGTGGCAATCAGCCCCAGCATTTT.

The CDR3 DNA sequence: TGTGCCAGCAGTCTTCGATACGGGGAGCTGTTTTTT. It yields the protein CASSLRYGELFF. The genes are TRBV3-1 and TRBJ2-2; D gene ambiguous. CDR1 and CDR2 from the germline V gene are LGHDT and YNNKEL (reference sequence). The CDR3 runs 12 residues. Trimming removed 6 bases from V and 7 bases from J, with 9 bases in between.

This clonotype was observed a handful of times. The rearrangement joins TRBV15 to TRBJ1-5, with D possibly TRBD1 on 6 matching bases. This CDR3 is 19 amino acids long. Germline V lookup: CDR1 LNHNV, CDR2 YYDKDF (reference sequence). The V and J ends lost 1 base and 0 bases respectively, with 19 bases between them. The CDR3 spells CATSRGITTGRYSNQPQHF. The CDR3 DNA reads as TGTGCCACCAGCAGAGGGATTACCACAGGGCGATATAGCAATCAGCCCCAGCATTTT.

This clonotype was picked up a small number of times. The chain carries TRBV7-8 and TRBJ2-3, with D perhaps TRBD1 or TRBD2 (5 bases each). CDR1 SGHVS and CDR2 FQNEAQ come from the germline V gene. The CDR3 has 16 amino acids. Trimming stripped 1 base from V and 2 bases from J, with 13 bases between. This CDR3 reads CASSLVRDPITDTQYF. DNA for the CDR3: TGTGCCAGCAGCTTAGTACGGGACCCAATCACAGATACGCAGTATTTT.

In this sample, this clonotype turned up a few times. The rearrangement joins TRBV5-1 to TRBJ2-3; 9 bases fit TRBD2. Trimming removed 4 bases from V and 5 bases from J; junction bases left unmatched: 11. Germline loops: CDR1 SGHRS, CDR2 YFSETQ. The CDR3 loop spans 16 amino acids. CDR3 in DNA: TGCGCCAGCAGCAATGAGATAGCGGGAGTAGGAGATACGCAGTATTTT. It is translated as CASSNEIAGVGDTQYF.

In this sample, this clonotype turned up a few times. The rearrangement links TRBV9 to TRBJ2-7; possibly TRBD2 for D (5 bases). V lost 0 bases, J lost 5 bases, and 9 bases lay in between. The CDR3 consists of 13 residues. The germline gives CDR1 SGDLS, CDR2 YYNGEE. The CDR3 here is CASSVDRDHEQYF. CDR3 nucleotides: TGTGCCAGCAGCGTAGACCGGGATCACGAGCAGTACTTC.

In this sample, this clonotype turned up a few times. The rearrangement uses TRBV5-6 and TRBJ1-2, with TRBD1 matching over 12 bases. The V segment lost 1 base and the J segment 3 bases; nucleotides outside the gene matches: 10. The CDR3 consists of 18 residues. CDR1 and CDR2 (germline): SGHDT, YYEEEE. The CDR3 protein is CASSLPGQGAGDHYGYTF. The CDR3 nucleotides read TGTGCCAGCAGCTTGCCGGGACAGGGGGCAGGGGACCACTATGGCTACACCTTC.

The V call is TRBV2, the J call TRBJ1-2; no definite D call. The ends were cut back, 4 bases at V and 4 bases at J, with 7 bases in the middle. Germline V gene data show CDR1 as SNHLY and CDR2 as FYNNEI. CDR3 length equals 12 residues. The CDR3 DNA reads TGTGCCAGCAGTGTATCAGTCTATGGCTACACCTTC. Its translation is CASSVSVYGYTF. Full variable domain (outside the CDR3, taken from reference TRBV2 and TRBJ1-2): EPEVTQTPSHQVTQMGQEVILRCVPISNHLYFYWYRQILGQKVEFLVSFYNNEISEKSEIFDDQFSVERPDGSNFTLKIRSTKLEDSAMYFCASSVSVYGYTFGSGTRLTVV.

The chain couples TRBV7-9 to TRBJ1-5; D unclear. The V end lost 1 base, the J end lost 3 bases, and 7 bases lay between the germline ends. In germline, CDR1 is SEHNR, CDR2 FQNEAQ (reference sequence). There are 14 residues in the CDR3. DNA for the CDR3: TGTGCCAGCAGCTTAGGTGGATACAATCAGCCCCAGCATTTT. As protein: CASSLGGYNQPQHF.

The sample holds many counts of this clonotype. The chain employs TRBV10-3 and TRBJ2-1; 9 positions match TRBD2. With 6 bases clipped from V and 8 bases from J, the junction kept 8 bases outside the gene matches. From germline, CDR1 is ENHRY and CDR2 SYGVKD. The length of the CDR3 is 14 residues. CDR3 region: CAIRVAGVRDEQFF. DNA of the CDR3: TGTGCCATCAGAGTAGCGGGAGTTCGGGATGAGCAGTTCTTC.

This clonotype was seen many times. J is TRBJ2-1 and V is TRBV24-1; 14 bases are a match to TRBD2. Germline loops: CDR1 KGHDR, CDR2 SFDVKD. CDR3 length: 16 residues. Trimming took 1 base from V and 9 from J; bases not matched to a gene: 4. CDR3 nucleotide sequence: TGTGCCACCAGTGATTTAGTGACTAGCGGGAGGGGTGAGCAGTTCTTC. It translates to CATSDLVTSGRGEQFF.

This clonotype was counted between two and nine times. The chain combines TRBV20-1 with TRBJ2-1; D is unclear. The CDR3 totals 12 residues. CDR1 and CDR2 (germline): DFQATT, SNEGSKA (reference sequence). Trimming left V 0 bases short and J 10 bases short, with 10 bases between. CDR3 bases: TGCAGTGCTAGAGATTTTTTGCCAGAGCAGTTCTTC. This codes for CSARDFLPEQFF.

This clonotype was detected a few times. This rearrangement joins TRBV6-6 to TRBJ1-1, with D perhaps TRBD1 (5 bases). V lost 7 bases to trimming and J lost 2 bases, with 11 bases between them. This CDR3 is built from 13 residues. Looked up from germline, CDR1 is MNHNY and CDR2 is SVGAGI (reference sequence). The CDR3 nucleotides read TGTGCCAGCAAGACAGCATCTAACACTGAAGCTTTCTTT. This encodes CASKTASNTEAFF.

This clonotype was counted a few times. The CDR3 DNA sequence: TGTGCCAGCAGCCTTAGGACTAGCGGGGGGGAGACCCAGTACTTC. As protein: CASSLRTSGGETQYF. The chain has TRBV7-2 and TRBJ2-5, with 14 positions matching TRBD2. The CDR3 sequence is 15 residues long. The J segment lost 5 bases and the V segment lost 5 bases, leaving 4 bases of the junction unmatched. Germline CDR1 and CDR2: SGHTA and FQGNSA. Drawing the rest from reference TRBV7-2 and TRBJ2-5, the complete variable domain is GAGVSQSPSNKVTEKGKDVELRCDPISGHTALYWYRQSLGQGLEFLIYFQGNSAPDKSGLPSDRFSAERTGGSVSTLTIQRTQQEDSAVYLCASSLRTSGGETQYFGPGTRLLVL.

This clonotype showed up many times. The genes are TRBV12-3 or TRBV12-4 and TRBJ2-1, with 9 bases matching TRBD1. This CDR3 has 14 amino acids. J lost 8 bases, V lost 1 base, and 3 bases had no gene match. CDR3 DNA sequence: TGTGCCAGCAGTTTAGGGGACAGGGCGGATGAGCAGTTCTTC. It translates to CASSLGDRADEQFF.

The rearrangement uses TRBV12-3 or TRBV12-4 and TRBJ1-5, with unresolved D. The CDR3 sequence is 12 residues long. Trimming removed 11 bases from V and 4 bases from J, with 12 bases in between. The CDR3 loop reads CAVREGNQPQHF. In nucleotides, the CDR3 is TGTGCCGTGCGGGAAGGTAATCAGCCCCAGCATTTT.

The rearrangement uses TRBV20-1 and TRBJ1-2, with 8 bases lining up with TRBD1. V was pared by 6 bases and J by 5 bases, with 14 bases of the junction left unmatched. The length of the CDR3 is 15 residues. Looked up from germline, CDR1 is DFQATT and CDR2 is SNEGSKA (reference sequence). CDR3 in DNA: TGCAGTGCCAGTGCGAGAGGCAGGGGGCTTTATGGCTACACCTTC. Translated: CSASARGRGLYGYTF.

This clonotype was observed a handful of times. The rearrangement links TRBV11-2 to TRBJ2-1; 9 bases align to TRBD2. CDR1 and CDR2 (germline): SGHAT, FQNNGV. V shed 4 bases, J shed 2 bases, and the junction held 3 bases outside the gene matches. The CDR3 runs to 15 residues. The CDR3 bases are TGTGCCAGCAGCTCCATAGCGGGAGCCTACAATGAGCAGTTCTTC. It yields the protein CASSSIAGAYNEQFF.

The V and J genes are TRBV5-8 and TRBJ2-2; a weak D match, TRBD1 (6 bases). CDR1 is SGHTS and CDR2 is YDEGEE in the germline V gene. This CDR3 is built from 15 residues. The V and J ends lost 5 bases and 3 bases respectively, with 14 bases between them. The CDR3 nucleotides are TGTGCCAGCAGGGGTACCCCAGGGGACACCGGGGAGCTGTTTTTT. It codes for CASRGTPGDTGELFF.

This clonotype came up many times. The V call is TRBV6-6, the J call TRBJ1-4; maybe TRBD1 (5 bases). V was cut by 3 bases and J by 6 bases, with 8 bases left in between. Per the germline V gene, CDR1 is MNHNY and CDR2 is SVGAGI (reference sequence). This CDR3 comprises 13 residues. In DNA form, the CDR3 reads TGTGCCAGCAGTTATGGGGGAGATGAAAAACTGTTTTTT. It specifies CASSYGGDEKLFF.

This clonotype was observed many times. V gene TRBV9 combines with J gene TRBJ2-1, with 10 bases aligning to TRBD2. Germline CDR1 SGDLS, CDR2 YYNGEE. This CDR3 comprises 15 residues. V lost 0 bases, J lost 8 bases, and 5 bases stayed unmatched. The CDR3 DNA follows: TGTGCCAGCAGCGTAGTACTAGCGGGATGGGATGAGCAGTTCTTC. It codes for CASSVVLAGWDEQFF.

The V call is TRBV5-1, the J call TRBJ1-6, with TRBD1 matching 10 bases. The CDR3 totals 17 residues. From germline, CDR1 is SGHRS and CDR2 YFSETQ. V trimming: 3 bases; J trimming: 8 bases; junction bases outside the gene matches: 11. CDR3 nucleotides: TGCGCCAGCAGCTCCCTTAGTTCGGGACAGGGGTATTCACCCCTCCACTTT. This encodes CASSSLSSGQGYSPLHF.

This clonotype turned up a few times. The rearrangement joins TRBV25-1 to TRBJ2-5; 11 bases line up with TRBD2. Germline CDR1 and CDR2: MGHDK and SYGVNS. The CDR3 sequence is 16 residues long. V trimming: 5 bases; J trimming: 4 bases; junction bases outside the gene matches: 9. CDR3 bases: TGTGCCAGCAGTACCGTAACTAGCGGGAGTGGAGAGACCCAGTACTTC. This translates into CASSTVTSGSGETQYF.

The chain employs TRBV20-1 and TRBJ2-7; 11 bases agree with TRBD2. CDR3 length: 12 amino acids. Germline CDR1 is DFQATT and CDR2 is SNEGSKA (reference sequence). With 6 bases clipped from V and 6 bases from J, the junction kept 4 bases outside the gene matches. CDR3 protein: CSATTSGSEQYF. DNA for the CDR3: TGCAGTGCCACCACTAGCGGGAGCGAGCAGTACTTC.

This clonotype was seen only a few times. The chain joins TRBV28 to TRBJ2-7, with 11 bases that match TRBD2. CDR1 is MDHEN, CDR2 SYDVKM, per germline. CDR3 length equals 16 residues. The V segment lost 6 bases and the J segment 0 bases; nucleotides outside the gene matches: 7. The CDR3 coding sequence is TGTGCCAGCAGGTCCACCGGGACTAGCGGCTCCTACGAGCAGTACTTC. Residues: CASRSTGTSGSYEQYF.